The 12 T cell receptor beta chains reported below all come from one sample, sequenced in a study of shared clonotypes between healthy human individuals (dated by TCRdb to about 2020). The library was made by the immunoSEQ multiplex PCR assay. Entries here come from immuneACCESS through TCRdb and include only in-frame sequences with V and J called. Some clones fail to appear in such tables; in the studies checked, an unresolved V gene covers under half of the shortfall, and the cause of the remainder is unknown. For this sample the table gives roughly 2.5 million clones, of which approximately 92% were detected only once. The ten largest account for more than 0.12% of the sample. The sequenced material came from naive CD4+ T cells sorted from blood. This specimen's cell subset or site label, per the study, means: CD45RA+ positively selected. The receptors derive from a young man in good health.

The V and J genes are TRBV9 and TRBJ2-5; possible D gene TRBD2, 6 bases. With 4 bases removed from V and 4 bases from J, the gap between germline ends came to 17 bases. The CDR3 length is 15 residues. The germline V gene encodes CDR1 SGDLS and CDR2 YYNGEE. CDR3 residues: CASSRLGVDLETQYF. DNA of the CDR3: TGTGCCAGCAGCCGACTAGGGGTCGACCTAGAGACCCAGTACTTC.

The chain combines TRBV20-1 with TRBJ2-1; D call uncertain. The ends were cut back, 4 bases at V and 8 bases at J, with 6 bases in the middle. This CDR3 has 10 amino acids. The V gene's germline CDR1 is DFQATT and CDR2 SNEGSKA (reference sequence). The CDR3 region is CSATPDEQFF. The CDR3 bases are TGCAGTGCTACCCCTGATGAGCAGTTCTTC.

This clone was seen once. CDR3 nucleotide sequence: TGTGCCAGCAGCTGGGACAGGGCGCGAGCCTCTGGGGCCAACGTCCTGACTTTC. As protein: CASSWDRARASGANVLTF. The chain uses TRBV7-2 and TRBJ2-6; 9 positions agree with TRBD1. Trimming cost V 4 bases and J 0 bases; bases outside gene matches: 7. The CDR3 spans 18 residues. Germline values: CDR1 SGHTA, CDR2 FQGNSA.

This clone is a singleton in its sample. The chain couples TRBV4-1 to TRBJ1-1; possible D gene TRBD1, 5 bases. The CDR3 runs 13 residues. Germline-derived CDR1 and CDR2 are MGHRA and YSYEKL. Trimming stripped 4 bases from V and 4 bases from J, with 10 bases between. The CDR3 bases are TGCGCCAGCAGCCGACTGGGGGGCACTGAAGCTTTCTTT. Amino acids: CASSRLGGTEAFF.

This chain connects TRBV28 to TRBJ1-6; D remains ambiguous. The CDR3 runs 16 residues. The germline gives CDR1 MDHEN, CDR2 SYDVKM. Trimming cost V 3 bases and J 0 bases, with 9 bases left between them. The CDR3 DNA reads as TGTGCCAGCAGTTTCCGTAGTTCCTCCTATAATTCACCCCTCCACTTT. Its translation is CASSFRSSSYNSPLHF. The whole variable domain, filled in from reference TRBV28 and TRBJ1-6, reads DVKVTQSSRYLVKRTGEKVFLECVQDMDHENMFWYRQDPGLGLRLIYFSYDVKMKEKGDIPEGYSVSREKKERFSLILESASTNQTSMYLCASSFRSSSYNSPLHFGNGTRLTVT.

The gene calls are TRBV18 and TRBJ2-7; D tentatively reads TRBD1 or TRBD2 (5 bases each). Trimming left V 3 bases short and J 2 bases short, with 23 bases between. The CDR3 is 18 amino acids. Germline V gene lookup returns CDR1 KGHSH and CDR2 LQKENI. The DNA of the CDR3 is TGTGCCAGCTCACCCAACGAGAGGGGTCGCGCCCTCCCCTACGAGCAGTACTTC. It specifies CASSPNERGRALPYEQYF.

The chain combines TRBV15 with TRBJ1-6, with D possibly matching TRBD1 (5 bases). Trimming removed 5 bases from V and 7 bases from J, with 15 bases in between. The CDR3 length is 15 residues. The germline V gene has CDR1 LNHNV and CDR2 YYDKDF (reference sequence). CDR3 DNA: TGTGCCACCAGCGCTACAAGACAGACCAATTCACCCCTCCACTTT. As protein: CATSATRQTNSPLHF.

This chain connects TRBV2 to TRBJ1-2, with D tentatively TRBD1 (5 bases). CDR3 size: 14 residues. Germline V gene lookup returns CDR1 SNHLY and CDR2 FYNNEI. Trimming shortened V by 0 bases and J by 5 bases, and 10 bases separated the two germline ends. CDR3 amino acids: CASSEADKVYGYTF. DNA for the CDR3: TGTGCCAGCAGTGAAGCGGACAAGGTATATGGCTACACCTTC.

The chain uses TRBV4-1 and TRBJ1-5; D gene uncertain. The germline V gene has CDR1 MGHRA and CDR2 YSYEKL. Trimming took 0 bases from V and 2 from J, leaving 5 bases between them. CDR3 length: 14 amino acids. This CDR3 reads CASSQDFGNQPQHF. CDR3 nucleotide sequence: TGCGCCAGCAGCCAAGATTTCGGCAATCAGCCCCAGCATTTT.

The chain carries TRBV18 and TRBJ2-7; perhaps TRBD2 as D (6 bases). V gave up 0 bases and J gave up 3 bases, with 9 bases separating them. This CDR3 contains 14 residues. In germline, CDR1 is KGHSH, CDR2 LQKENI. CDR3 coding DNA: TGTGCCAGCTCACCACCCGCGGGATACTACGAGCAGTACTTC. Encoded protein: CASSPPAGYYEQYF.

The chain couples TRBV11-2 to TRBJ2-1; perhaps D is TRBD1 or TRBD2 (5 bases each). Germline values: CDR1 SGHAT, CDR2 FQNNGV. V was pared by 7 bases and J by 2 bases, with 27 bases between. The CDR3 runs 19 residues. The CDR3 nucleotides read TGTGCCAGCAACCCAGGTAGCTTCTATCAGGGAGCGACCTACAATGAGCAGTTCTTC. Its translation: CASNPGSFYQGATYNEQFF.

This chain links TRBV28 with TRBJ1-5, with D tentatively TRBD1 (5 bases). This CDR3 region has 18 residues. The germline V gene has CDR1 MDHEN and CDR2 SYDVKM. The V end was cut by 3 bases, the J end by 7 bases, with 25 bases between. This chain's CDR3 is CASSFYAGGTQAGQPQHF. In DNA, the CDR3 is TGTGCCAGCAGTTTCTATGCAGGTGGGACCCAAGCCGGGCAGCCCCAGCATTTT.